A selection of T cell receptor beta chains follows, all from one sample in a study of cytomegalovirus exposure and HLA in healthy donors. Sequenced by immunoSEQ multiplex PCR; TCRdb stores in-frame clones only, minus some. The sample comprises about 120,000 clones, around three quarters of which are singletons, and 2% to 3% rests with the top ten. Sequencing was done on a sample of PBMCs. The origin of the receptors is a female donor in good health and CMV-seronegative. Each CDR3 is given with its conserved first and last residue. A D gene is named only where the DNA matches it firmly. Clone size is not always given. Where it is, it says once, few, many or a class for expanded clones.

V gene: TRBV7-9
J gene: TRBJ1-5
clone size: -
D gene: -
CDR3 protein: CASSLLKEDQPQHF
CDR3 DNA: TGTGCCAGCAGCTTATTAAAGGAGGATCAGCCCCAGCATTTT

V gene: TRBV11-2
J gene: TRBJ2-7
clone size: -
D gene: -
CDR3 protein: CASRPIPGHLTEQYF
CDR3 DNA: TGTGCCAGCAGACCGATCCCGGGACATTTGACCGAGCAGTACTTC

V gene: TRBV5-5
J gene: TRBJ2-4
clone size: few
D gene: -
CDR3 protein: CASSVTGIRALAKNIQYF
CDR3 DNA: TGTGCCAGCAGTGTTACAGGGATTCGTGCTCTAGCCAAAAACATTCAGTACTTC

V gene: TRBV7-7
J gene: TRBJ2-1
clone size: medium-sized
D gene: -
CDR3 protein: CASSAGDNYNEQFF
CDR3 DNA: TGTGCCAGCAGCGCCGGGGACAACTACAATGAGCAGTTCTTC

V gene: TRBV6-5
J gene: TRBJ2-7
clone size: -
D gene: TRBD2
CDR3 protein: CASSENGGAYEQYF
CDR3 DNA: TGTGCCAGCAGTGAGAATGGGGGGGCCTACGAGCAGTACTTC

V gene: TRBV6-5
J gene: TRBJ1-5
clone size: -
D gene: -
CDR3 protein: CASRNTGGSNQPQHF
CDR3 DNA: TGTGCCAGCAGAAACACGGGGGGTAGCAATCAGCCCCAGCATTTT

V gene: TRBV4-1
J gene: TRBJ1-1
clone size: -
D gene: -
CDR3 protein: CASSNQGSSEAFF
CDR3 DNA: TGCGCCAGCAGCAACCAGGGGAGTTCTGAAGCTTTCTTT

V gene: TRBV29-1
J gene: TRBJ2-3
clone size: -
D gene: TRBD2
CDR3 protein: CSVEGLAGGTDTQYF
CDR3 DNA: TGCAGCGTTGAAGGACTAGCGGGGGGTACAGATACGCAGTATTTT

V gene: TRBV19
J gene: TRBJ2-5
clone size: -
D gene: -
CDR3 protein: CASSQGRETQYF
CDR3 DNA: TGTGCCAGTAGTCAGGGTAGGGAGACCCAGTACTTC

V gene: TRBV19
J gene: TRBJ1-1
clone size: -
D gene: -
CDR3 protein: CASSIRAGTSATEAFF
CDR3 DNA: TGTGCCAGTAGTATCCGTGCCGGGACATCGGCCACTGAAGCTTTCTTT

V gene: TRBV6-1
J gene: TRBJ1-1
clone size: -
D gene: -
CDR3 protein: CASSESGRGEAFF
CDR3 DNA: TGTGCCAGCAGTGAAAGTGGGAGGGGTGAAGCTTTCTTT

V gene: TRBV5-1
J gene: TRBJ1-2
clone size: -
D gene: TRBD1
CDR3 protein: CASSLDRGYGYTF
CDR3 DNA: TGCGCCAGCAGCTTGGACAGGGGGTATGGCTACACCTTC

V gene: TRBV30
J gene: TRBJ1-3
clone size: -
D gene: -
CDR3 protein: CAWSLVAGNTIYF
CDR3 DNA: TGTGCCTGGAGTTTAGTAGCAGGAAACACCATATATTTT

V gene: TRBV2
J gene: TRBJ1-2
clone size: -
D gene: TRBD1
CDR3 protein: CASSVGIGGAFGYTF
CDR3 DNA: TGTGCCAGCAGTGTGGGAATAGGGGGCGCTTTTGGCTACACCTTC

V gene: TRBV5-1
J gene: TRBJ2-4
clone size: -
D gene: -
CDR3 protein: CASSEGQPKNIQYF
CDR3 DNA: TGCGCCAGCAGCGAAGGACAGCCAAAAAACATTCAGTACTTC

V gene: TRBV18
J gene: TRBJ1-3
clone size: -
D gene: -
CDR3 protein: CASSPPFTPSSGNTIYF
CDR3 DNA: TGTGCCAGCTCACCACCCTTTACCCCTAGCTCTGGAAACACCATATATTTT

V gene: TRBV7-8
J gene: TRBJ1-1
clone size: -
D gene: -
CDR3 protein: CASSLLGENTEAFF
CDR3 DNA: TGTGCCAGCAGCTTGTTGGGAGAGAACACTGAAGCTTTCTTT

V gene: TRBV15
J gene: TRBJ2-1
clone size: -
D gene: TRBD1
CDR3 protein: CATSKRQGDYNEQFF
CDR3 DNA: TGTGCCACCAGCAAACGACAGGGGGACTACAATGAGCAGTTCTTC

V gene: TRBV7-3
J gene: TRBJ2-5
clone size: -
D gene: TRBD1
CDR3 protein: CASSPTGVERQETQYF
CDR3 DNA: TGTGCCAGCAGTCCTACAGGGGTTGAACGGCAAGAGACCCAGTACTTC

V gene: TRBV27
J gene: TRBJ2-7
clone size: -
D gene: TRBD1
CDR3 protein: CASGPTGTYEQYF
CDR3 DNA: TGTGCCAGCGGCCCGACAGGGACCTACGAGCAGTACTTC

V gene: TRBV2
J gene: TRBJ2-5
clone size: -
D gene: TRBD2
CDR3 protein: CASSPPPLAGGGETQYF
CDR3 DNA: TGTGCCAGCAGCCCCCCCCCACTAGCGGGGGGGGGAGAGACCCAGTACTTC

V gene: TRBV9
J gene: TRBJ1-1
clone size: -
D gene: TRBD1
CDR3 protein: CASSVAGGGNTEAFF
CDR3 DNA: TGTGCCAGCAGCGTAGCAGGGGGCGGGAACACTGAAGCTTTCTTT

V gene: TRBV11-2
J gene: TRBJ2-3
clone size: few
D gene: TRBD2
CDR3 protein: CASSEYRAGSGADTQYF
CDR3 DNA: TGTGCCAGCAGCGAATACCGAGCGGGGAGTGGTGCAGATACGCAGTATTTT

V gene: TRBV19
J gene: TRBJ1-6
clone size: -
D gene: -
CDR3 protein: CASSISGNDNSPLHF
CDR3 DNA: TGTGCCAGTAGTATATCAGGGAACGATAATTCACCCCTCCACTTT

V gene: TRBV6-5
J gene: TRBJ1-5
clone size: -
D gene: -
CDR3 protein: CASSRGRGVPPQHF
CDR3 DNA: TGTGCCAGCAGCCGGGGGAGGGGTGTACCGCCCCAGCATTTT

V gene: TRBV2
J gene: TRBJ2-3
clone size: -
D gene: -
CDR3 protein: CASCPDGRDTDTQYF
CDR3 DNA: TGTGCCAGCTGTCCCGACGGCCGGGACACAGATACGCAGTATTTT

V gene: TRBV6-5
J gene: TRBJ2-3
clone size: -
D gene: TRBD2
CDR3 protein: CASSYRGGSTDTQYF
CDR3 DNA: TGTGCCAGCAGTTATCGGGGGGGTAGCACAGATACGCAGTATTTT

V gene: TRBV6-5
J gene: TRBJ1-4
clone size: few
D gene: -
CDR3 protein: CASSTGGNEKLFF
CDR3 DNA: TGTGCCAGCAGTACCGGGGGTAATGAAAAACTGTTTTTT

V gene: TRBV4-3
J gene: TRBJ1-3
clone size: -
D gene: -
CDR3 protein: CASSLTISSGNTIYF
CDR3 DNA: TGCGCCAGCAGCCTTACGATTAGCTCTGGAAACACCATATATTTT

V gene: TRBV6-6
J gene: TRBJ2-3
clone size: -
D gene: -
CDR3 protein: CAGSPPGRGTDTQYF
CDR3 DNA: TGTGCCGGCTCCCCTCCCGGGCGGGGCACAGATACGCAGTATTTT

V gene: TRBV7-2
J gene: TRBJ1-4
clone size: -
D gene: -
CDR3 protein: CASSLVGAHEKLFF
CDR3 DNA: TGTGCCAGCAGCTTAGTCGGTGCCCATGAAAAACTGTTTTTT

V gene: TRBV11-3
J gene: TRBJ2-1
clone size: -
D gene: TRBD2
CDR3 protein: CASSLGGGSGGAYNEQFF
CDR3 DNA: TGTGCCAGCAGCTTAGGGGGCGGAAGCGGGGGAGCCTACAATGAGCAGTTCTTC

V gene: TRBV19
J gene: TRBJ2-7
clone size: once
D gene: -
CDR3 protein: CASSTGVYEQYF
CDR3 DNA: TGTGCCAGTAGTACAGGGGTTTACGAGCAGTACTTC

V gene: TRBV7-2
J gene: TRBJ2-1
clone size: -
D gene: TRBD2
CDR3 protein: CASSSRLAREYNEQFF
CDR3 DNA: TGTGCCAGCAGCTCGAGACTAGCAAGGGAGTACAATGAGCAGTTCTTC

V gene: TRBV2
J gene: TRBJ1-5
clone size: few
D gene: -
CDR3 protein: CASSDQDSMSQPQHF
CDR3 DNA: TGTGCCAGCAGTGATCAGGATAGTATGAGTCAGCCCCAGCATTTT

V gene: TRBV4-1
J gene: TRBJ2-7
clone size: -
D gene: -
CDR3 protein: CASSHRGGVDYEQYF
CDR3 DNA: TGCGCCAGCAGCCACCGGGGCGGGGTAGACTACGAGCAGTACTTC

V gene: TRBV10-2
J gene: TRBJ2-3
clone size: -
D gene: -
CDR3 protein: CASSERGGPADTQYF
CDR3 DNA: TGCGCCAGCAGTGAGAGGGGGGGCCCGGCAGATACGCAGTATTTT

V gene: TRBV4-3
J gene: TRBJ1-6
clone size: few
D gene: -
CDR3 protein: CASSQVGDSPLHF
CDR3 DNA: TGCGCCAGCAGCCAAGTGGGAGATTCACCCCTCCACTTT

V gene: TRBV7-7
J gene: TRBJ2-5
clone size: -
D gene: -
CDR3 protein: CASSLGQKETQYF
CDR3 DNA: TGTGCTAGCAGCTTAGGACAGAAAGAGACCCAGTACTTC

V gene: TRBV28
J gene: TRBJ2-7
clone size: once
D gene: -
CDR3 protein: CASSLSEQYF
CDR3 DNA: TGTGCCAGCAGTTTGAGTGAGCAGTACTTC

V gene: TRBV7-9
J gene: TRBJ2-5
clone size: -
D gene: -
CDR3 protein: CASSLLGETQYF
CDR3 DNA: TGTGCCAGCAGCTTACTCGGGGAGACCCAGTACTTC

V gene: TRBV19
J gene: TRBJ2-5
clone size: once
D gene: -
CDR3 protein: CASSIGGMNQYF
CDR3 DNA: TGTGCCAGTAGTATAGGCGGGATGAACCAGTACTTC

V gene: TRBV30
J gene: TRBJ1-6
clone size: -
D gene: TRBD1
CDR3 protein: CAWSPRGAPLHF
CDR3 DNA: TGTGCCTGGAGTCCCAGGGGGGCACCCCTCCACTTT

V gene: TRBV19
J gene: TRBJ1-5
clone size: -
D gene: -
CDR3 protein: CASSIDREGEQPQHF
CDR3 DNA: TGTGCCAGTAGTATAGATCGCGAGGGTGAACAGCCCCAGCATTTT